The rows below give T cell receptor beta chains drawn from one sample of a study of memory CD4+ T cells and cytomegalovirus serostatus. Profiled with immunoSEQ multiplex PCR; TCRdb holds only in-frame clones, not every one. Among about 82,000 clones listed, less than 90% were seen once. The sequenced sample was memory CD4+ T cells from blood. The receptors shown here come from an adult in good health and CMV-seronegative. The CDR3 runs from the conserved cysteine through the conserved F or W. Fields, in order: J gene, D gene, clone size, V gene, CDR3 DNA, CDR3 protein. The D gene is left open where the match is weak. Rows give clone size only sometimes, using once, few, many, or a class for an expanded clone.

TRBJ1-3,.,.,TRBV27,TGTGCCAGCAGGAGTCCTGGAAACACCATATATTTT,CASRSPGNTIYF
TRBJ1-2,.,few,TRBV7-6,TGTGCCAGCAGCCCCGCGGGGGGCGGCTATGGCTACACCTTC,CASSPAGGGYGYTF
TRBJ1-1,.,.,TRBV6-1,TGTGCCAGCACCGAGGGTTGGACTGAAGCTTTCTTT,CASTEGWTEAFF
TRBJ1-2,.,.,TRBV10-1,TGCGCCGGTTTACCGACAGAGACAAACTATGGCTACACCTTC,CAGLPTETNYGYTF
TRBJ2-3,TRBD2,once,TRBV11-3,TGTGCCAGCAGCCCTAGCGGGGGGCTTCGCACAGATACGCAGTATTTT,CASSPSGGLRTDTQYF
TRBJ2-1,.,.,TRBV7-2,TGTGCCAGCAGCCCCGCAGGGCACGCTTACAATGAGCAGTTCTTC,CASSPAGHAYNEQFF
TRBJ1-5,.,.,TRBV15,TGTGCCACCAGCAGAGATTCGGGGCGCAATCAGCCCCAGCATTTT,CATSRDSGRNQPQHF
TRBJ1-5,.,.,TRBV9,TGTGCCAGCAGCGTAGTACCCGGGGGGGGTGGGTATAGCAATCAGCCCCAGCATTTT,CASSVVPGGGGYSNQPQHF
TRBJ1-4,.,.,TRBV7-2,TGTGCCAGCAGCTTAGCGTCGGGCGGGACCCACGAAAAACTGTTTTTT,CASSLASGGTHEKLFF
TRBJ2-2,.,once,TRBV6-1,TGTGCCAGCAAGTCGACGGCCCCCGGGGAGCTGTTTTTT,CASKSTAPGELFF
TRBJ1-4,.,once,TRBV30,TGTGCCTGGACCGACACTAATGAAAAACTGTTTTTT,CAWTDTNEKLFF
TRBJ2-2,TRBD1,.,TRBV10-3,TGTGCCATCAGTGACTCAGGGGGCAAGAGCACCGGGGAGCTGTTTTTT,CAISDSGGKSTGELFF
TRBJ1-3,.,.,TRBV5-5,TGTGCCAGCAGCGGGACGATTGGGGGCTACTCTGGAAACACCATATATTTT,CASSGTIGGYSGNTIYF
TRBJ1-1,TRBD1,once,TRBV6-1,TGTGCCAGCCGAGTGACAGGGGAGAACACTGAAGCTTTCTTT,CASRVTGENTEAFF
TRBJ1-3,.,.,TRBV2,TGTGCCAGCAGGGTGTCTGGAAACACCATATATTTT,CASRVSGNTIYF
TRBJ2-7,.,.,TRBV7-6,TGTGCCAGCAGCTTAAGGAGGGGGCTGGGTCACGAGCAGTACTTC,CASSLRRGLGHEQYF
TRBJ1-2,.,once,TRBV7-2,TGTGCCAGCAGCCCTTGGGCAGGGGACACCTATGGCTACACCTTC,CASSPWAGDTYGYTF
TRBJ2-7,TRBD1,.,TRBV2,TGTGCCAGCAGTTACAGGGGGCTGGAGCAGTACTTC,CASSYRGLEQYF
TRBJ1-1,.,.,TRBV19,TGTGCCAGTAGTCCTCAGACAGGAACCAACACTGAAGCTTTCTTT,CASSPQTGTNTEAFF
TRBJ2-5,.,.,TRBV5-1,TGCGCCAGCAGCTTGGGGGTAGACCGTTACCAAGAGACCCAGTACTTC,CASSLGVDRYQETQYF
TRBJ2-3,.,.,TRBV5-1,TGCGCCAGCCGCACCGGGACTCAAGGCACAGATACGCAGTATTTT,CASRTGTQGTDTQYF
TRBJ1-3,.,.,TRBV7-9,TGTGCCAGCAGCTTAGTTGGGACGGAGGGAAACACCATATATTTT,CASSLVGTEGNTIYF
TRBJ2-7,.,.,TRBV27,TGTGCCAGCAAAAAGACGGGTTCCTACGAGCAGTACTTC,CASKKTGSYEQYF
TRBJ1-2,.,.,TRBV18,TGTGCCAGCTCACCGAGATTTTATGGCTACACCTTC,CASSPRFYGYTF
TRBJ1-1,.,.,TRBV4-1,TGCGCCAGCAGCCATATGGTATGGGGGGCGGGCACTGAAGCTTTCTTT,CASSHMVWGAGTEAFF
TRBJ2-7,TRBD1,.,TRBV7-9,TGTGCCAGCAGCCCCCGCCGGGACAGCAACTACGAGCAGTACTTC,CASSPRRDSNYEQYF
TRBJ1-2,.,.,TRBV7-9,TGTGCCAGCAGCGGAGACGGCCACTATGGCTACACCTTC,CASSGDGHYGYTF
TRBJ1-5,.,.,TRBV19,TGTGCCAGTAGTATAAGGAGGGGATTTAATCAGCCCCAGCATTTT,CASSIRRGFNQPQHF
TRBJ1-5,.,.,TRBV30,TGTGCCTGGAGTTCGGATAGCAATCAGCCCCAGCATTTT,CAWSSDSNQPQHF
TRBJ1-1,.,.,TRBV6-4,TGTGCCAGCAGTGACTCGGCTGCGCCTCGCCAGGGTGAAGCTTTCTTT,CASSDSAAPRQGEAFF
TRBJ2-7,.,.,TRBV5-1,TGCGCCAGCAGCTTTGCAGGGCTGGGTCTCGACGAGCAGTACTTC,CASSFAGLGLDEQYF
TRBJ1-1,.,.,TRBV30,TGTGCCTGGAGTGTAAGACAGCTGAACACTGAAGCTTTCTTT,CAWSVRQLNTEAFF
TRBJ1-1,.,.,TRBV13,TGTGCCAGCAGCTTGGGGGGGAACACTGAAGCTTTCTTT,CASSLGGNTEAFF
TRBJ2-1,.,.,TRBV11-2,TGTGCCAGCAGCTTAGAACCGAGTAGCCCTGAGCAGTTCTTC,CASSLEPSSPEQFF
TRBJ1-2,TRBD1,few,TRBV30,TGTGCCTGGAGTCTAACGGGACAGTATGGGAGCTACACCTTC,CAWSLTGQYGSYTF
TRBJ2-7,TRBD1,.,TRBV11-2,TGTGCCAGCGAACGACAGGGCACGAACGAGCAGTACTTC,CASERQGTNEQYF
TRBJ1-5,.,.,TRBV29-1,TGCAGCGTTGGGTCAGATAGCAATCAGCCCCAGCATTTT,CSVGSDSNQPQHF
TRBJ1-2,.,many,TRBV19,TGTGCCAGTAGTATAGAGGCGGGTGGCTACACCTTC,CASSIEAGGYTF
TRBJ2-7,.,once,TRBV7-6,TGTGCCAGCAGCCCAGGGGACACATCCTACGAGCAGTACTTC,CASSPGDTSYEQYF
TRBJ1-1,TRBD1,.,TRBV6-1,TGTGCCAGCACCCGACAGGGGTCTTTGACTGAAGCTTTCTTT,CASTRQGSLTEAFF
TRBJ2-2,.,once,TRBV2,TGTGCCAGCAGTGGGCGAAAGAACACCGGGGAGCTGTTTTTT,CASSGRKNTGELFF
TRBJ2-1,.,.,TRBV28,TGTGCCAGCAGTTCCCCAGCGGCCAACTCCTACAATGAGCAGTTCTTC,CASSSPAANSYNEQFF
TRBJ2-3,.,.,TRBV5-8,TGTGCCAGCGGGAGTAGGGGCCTAAGCACAGATACGCAGTATTTT,CASGSRGLSTDTQYF
TRBJ2-5,TRBD2,.,TRBV4-3,TGCGCCAGCAGCCGACTAGCGGGGGTGGAGACCCAGTACTTC,CASSRLAGVETQYF
TRBJ2-7,.,.,TRBV13,TGTGCCAGCAGCTACGACAGGCGATCCTACGAGCAGTACTTC,CASSYDRRSYEQYF
TRBJ2-1,.,.,TRBV9,TGTGCCAGCAGCGCAAGTAATGAGCAGTTCTTC,CASSASNEQFF
TRBJ2-7,.,once,TRBV25-1,TGTGCCAGCAGCAGGGGTTCCTACGAGCAGTACTTC,CASSRGSYEQYF
TRBJ1-2,.,.,TRBV6-5,TGTGCCAGCAGCCCGGGACGTGGAATCTATGGCTACACCTTC,CASSPGRGIYGYTF
TRBJ1-4,.,.,TRBV7-9,TGTGCCAGCAGCTTAGGGTCAGGGGCAACTGAAAAACTGTTTTTT,CASSLGSGATEKLFF
TRBJ2-5,.,few,TRBV2,TGTGCCAGCAGTGAAGAACTGGACGGGACCCAGTACTTC,CASSEELDGTQYF
TRBJ1-1,.,.,TRBV6-5,TGTGCCAGCAGTTACTCCCCGGGGGGGCATAGCACTGAAGCTTTCTTT,CASSYSPGGHSTEAFF
TRBJ1-3,.,many,TRBV11-2,TGTGCCAGCACCCCGCAGTCCCCTGGAAACACCATATATTTT,CASTPQSPGNTIYF
TRBJ1-5,TRBD1,.,TRBV7-8,TGTGCCAGCAGCCCGGGACAGGGGGCCGTGCGGGTCGGCCCCCAGCATTTT,CASSPGQGAVRVGPQHF
TRBJ1-2,TRBD1,.,TRBV4-1,TGCGCCAGCAGCTTGTTAACAGGGGGCCATAGCTATGGCTACACCTTC,CASSLLTGGHSYGYTF
TRBJ2-3,TRBD1,.,TRBV11-3,TGTGCCAGCAGCTTAGGGGACAGGGCTGCAAGTGAAGATACGCAGTATTTT,CASSLGDRAASEDTQYF